A single sample is the source of the 3 T cell receptor beta chains below, sequenced in a study of T cells in Graves' hyperthyroidism and ophthalmopathy (dated by TCRdb to between 2017 and 2020). Receptor amplification or capture employed multiplex PCR. Sequenced on an Illumina HiSeq 2000. Amplification of TCR beta CDR3 regions was carried out from RNA transcripts. For the first round of RT-PCR on the TCR CDR3, the HTBI primer set was used together with the Qiagen OneStep RT-PCR kit. TCRdb passed the public sequencing reads through fastp at Q25 and MiXCR, retaining productive beta sequences. When rows share a CDR3 protein, they turn into one entry using the most common DNA and genes. For this sample there are about 560,000 distinct CDR3 sequences; about a sixth appear just once. Around 18% of the sample comes from the top ten. Material: blood. These receptors originate from a woman in her late teens or twenties with Graves' hyperthyroidism.

V and J are TRBV27 and TRBJ2-3, with 16 nucleotides matching TRBD2. The CDR3 sequence is 18 residues long. With V trimmed by 5 bases and J by 5 bases, 10 bases remained unmatched. From germline, CDR1 is MNHEY and CDR2 SMNVEV (reference sequence). The CDR3 loop is CASSPSGTSGGGLDTQYF. The CDR3 nucleotides are TGTGCCAGCAGTCCGAGCGGGACTAGCGGGGGGGGGTTAGATACGCAGTATTTT.

This clonotype has a count of ten or more. This chain joins TRBV5-8 and TRBJ2-5, with TRBD1 matching 7 bases. CDR1 and CDR2 from the germline V gene are SGHTS and YDEGEE. The length of the CDR3 is 9 residues. V lost 6 bases, J lost 12 bases, and 2 bases stayed unmatched. The CDR3 here is CASTTGEYF. The DNA for the CDR3 is TGTGCCAGCACCACAGGGGAGTACTTC.

The table lists this clonotype with many counts. CDR3 protein: CASSFVYEGYNEQFF. The CDR3 bases are TGTGCCAGCAGTTTTGTCTATGAGGGCTACAATGAGCAGTTCTTC. This chain links TRBV28 with TRBJ2-1, with D possibly being TRBD2 (5 bases). This CDR3 comprises 15 residues. The germline CDR1 and CDR2 sequences are MDHEN and SYDVKM. The germline V and J ends were trimmed by 3 bases and 3 bases, with 12 bases remaining between them.